This T cell receptor (beta chain) was obtained from a study of cytomegalovirus exposure and HLA in healthy donors. Background on the study: The Caucasian-associated ancestry cluster contained approximately 81% of the roughly 400 genotyped donors.

The V gene's germline CDR1 is SGHTA and CDR2 FQGNSA. CDR3 length equals 15 residues. V shed 1 base and J shed 7 bases, with 16 bases lying between them. PCR primers comprised 60 Vbeta and 13 Jbeta primers. This table comes from immunoSEQ multiplex PCR, and its TCRdb copy is limited to in-frame clones, with some not included. The data contain roughly 100,000 clones, 65% to 80% of them singletons. This receptor was taken from a woman in her forties in good health and CMV-seronegative. Sequenced material: PBMCs. This chain links TRBV7-2 with TRBJ1-2, with D possibly being TRBD1 (5 bases). The CDR3 DNA follows: TGTGCCAGCAGCTTAGGGGCAGGGTGGGCGGTTGGCTACACCTTC. It translates to CASSLGAGWAVGYTF. Filled out from reference TRBV7-2 and TRBJ1-2, the complete variable domain reads GAGVSQSPSNKVTEKGKDVELRCDPISGHTALYWYRQSLGQGLEFLIYFQGNSAPDKSGLPSDRFSAERTGGSVSTLTIQRTQQEDSAVYLCASSLGAGWAVGYTFGSGTRLTVV.